Listed below are T cell receptor beta chains from one sample, sequenced in a study of CD8+ T cells in alopecia areata. Sequencing was performed with immunoSEQ multiplex PCR; in TCRdb, only in-frame clones are kept and a portion is missing. This sample has around 210,000 clones, with about 64% found just once. The specimen was CD4+ T cells sorted from blood, collected at week 4, from a patient treated with tofacitinib. The receptors here all came from a human donor with alopecia areata. Both conserved end residues are part of each CDR3. The D gene is left open where the match is weak. Rows may omit the clone size; those that give it use once, few, many or a size class.

>.|TRBV4-3|few|TRBJ1-2
CASSQEGTSRGGYTF
TGCGCCAGCAGCCAAGAAGGGACCTCGAGGGGAGGCTACACCTTC
>TRBD1|TRBV4-1|.|TRBJ1-2
CASSQGQGSHYGYTF
TGCGCCAGCAGCCAAGGACAGGGGTCGCACTATGGCTACACCTTC
>.|TRBV5-4|once|TRBJ2-1
CASSRFGDNEQFF
TGTGCCAGCAGCCGGTTCGGAGACAATGAGCAGTTCTTC
>.|TRBV2|.|TRBJ1-5
CASSGGQPQHF
TGTGCCAGCAGTGGGGGGCAGCCCCAGCATTTT
>.|TRBV6-6|.|TRBJ2-3
CASSYSIAASTDTQYF
TGTGCCAGCAGTTACTCGATAGCGGCTAGCACAGATACGCAGTATTTT
>.|TRBV6-6|.|TRBJ1-1
CASSSQHEITEAFF
TGTGCCAGCAGCTCCCAACACGAGATAACTGAAGCTTTCTTT
>.|TRBV5-1|.|TRBJ2-2
CASSLGRGTGELFF
TGCGCCAGCAGCCTTGGAAGGGGCACCGGGGAGCTGTTTTTT
>TRBD2|TRBV7-9|.|TRBJ2-5
CASSYGGAETQYF
TGTGCCAGCAGCTACGGGGGGGCGGAGACCCAGTACTTC
>.|TRBV5-1|.|TRBJ2-3
CASSLVRTLTSTDTQYF
TGCGCCAGCAGCTTGGTCCGGACTCTCACTAGCACAGATACGCAGTATTTT
>.|TRBV13|.|TRBJ2-1
CASSLTYNEQFF
TGTGCCAGCAGCTTAACCTACAATGAGCAGTTCTTC
>.|TRBV5-6|.|TRBJ1-1
CASSTGVGATEAFF
TGTGCCAGCAGTACAGGAGTCGGGGCCACTGAAGCTTTCTTT
>.|TRBV10-3|.|TRBJ2-5
CAISESRTVQETQYF
TGTGCCATCAGTGAGTCGAGGACAGTTCAAGAGACCCAGTACTTC
>.|TRBV7-2|.|TRBJ2-2
CASSEQVTGELFF
TGTGCCAGCAGCGAACAGGTGACCGGGGAGCTGTTTTTT
>.|TRBV6-5|.|TRBJ2-2
CASSYSRGATTGELFF
TGTGCCAGCAGTTACTCAAGGGGGGCAACGACCGGGGAGCTGTTTTTT
>.|TRBV18|.|TRBJ2-2
CASSRQNTGELFF
TGTGCCAGCTCACGACAGAACACCGGGGAGCTGTTTTTT
>TRBD1|TRBV19|.|TRBJ1-2
CASSSRTGTYGYTF
TGTGCCAGTAGTTCAAGGACAGGAACCTATGGCTACACCTTC
>TRBD2|TRBV30|.|TRBJ2-5
CAWTQTSGGETQYF
TGTGCCTGGACCCAGACTAGCGGAGGGGAGACCCAGTACTTC
>.|TRBV7-9|.|TRBJ1-4
CASSLSTARAEKLFF
TGTGCCAGCAGCCTTTCGACAGCCCGTGCCGAAAAACTGTTTTTT
>.|TRBV20-1|.|TRBJ2-7
CSARDQGQYF
TGCAGTGCTAGAGACCAGGGGCAGTACTTC
>.|TRBV11-2|few|TRBJ2-3
CASSLRRSGRTDTQYF
TGTGCCAGCAGCTTAAGAAGGTCGGGGCGCACAGATACGCAGTATTTT
>TRBD1|TRBV27|.|TRBJ1-2
CASRRRGQGDYFSGYTF
TGTGCCAGCAGAAGAAGGGGACAGGGGGATTATTTTAGTGGCTACACCTTC
>.|TRBV6-5|.|TRBJ2-7
CASSYLDSTYEQYF
TGTGCCAGCAGTTACTTGGACAGTACCTACGAGCAGTACTTC
>.|TRBV6-5|.|TRBJ1-2
CASSLTRGGGGYTF
TGTGCCAGCAGCCTAACTCGGGGGGGTGGTGGCTACACCTTC
>.|TRBV30|.|TRBJ2-7
CAWSMPAGLSYEQYF
TGTGCCTGGAGTATGCCCGCGGGACTCTCCTACGAGCAGTACTTC
>TRBD1|TRBV23-1|.|TRBJ2-1
CASRKYRGASYNEQFF
TGCGCCAGCAGGAAGTACAGGGGAGCCTCCTACAATGAGCAGTTCTTC
>.|TRBV7-2|.|TRBJ1-5
CASSLADRWSNQPQHF
TGTGCCAGCAGCTTAGCTGACAGGTGGAGCAATCAGCCCCAGCATTTT
>.|TRBV5-1|.|TRBJ2-3
CASSLAAADTQYF
TGCGCCAGCAGCTTGGCGGCGGCAGATACGCAGTATTTT
>TRBD2|TRBV29-1|.|TRBJ2-2
CSVASGDPTGELFF
TGCAGCGTTGCTAGCGGGGACCCCACCGGGGAGCTGTTTTTT
>.|TRBV2|once|TRBJ2-5
CASRRRVETQYF
TGTGCCAGCAGGAGACGGGTAGAGACCCAGTACTTC
>TRBD1|TRBV6-5|.|TRBJ2-7
CASRPKTGGAYEQYF
TGTGCCAGCAGGCCTAAGACAGGGGGTGCGTACGAGCAGTACTTC
>.|TRBV5-1|.|TRBJ2-2
CASSLVRGRTGELFF
TGCGCCAGCAGCTTGGTGAGAGGGAGAACCGGGGAGCTGTTTTTT
>.|TRBV27|.|TRBJ1-6
CASRKGADYSPLHF
TGTGCCAGCCGGAAAGGGGCGGACTATTCACCCCTCCACTTT
>.|TRBV5-6|.|TRBJ1-5
CASSPSRSGPDQPQHF
TGTGCCAGCAGCCCGAGCAGGTCAGGCCCAGATCAGCCCCAGCATTTT
>.|TRBV18|.|TRBJ2-3
CASSLQASTDTQYF
TGTGCCAGCTCACTCCAAGCTTCCACAGATACGCAGTATTTT
>TRBD1|TRBV27|.|TRBJ1-6
CASKRQGSMNYNSPLHF
TGTGCCAGCAAAAGACAGGGGTCTATGAACTATAATTCACCCCTCCACTTT
>.|TRBV27|.|TRBJ1-2
CASSLSSQSRGYTF
TGTGCCAGCAGTTTATCATCCCAAAGTCGAGGCTACACCTTC
>TRBD1|TRBV7-6|once|TRBJ2-1
CASSLLGQGSNEQFF
TGTGCCAGCAGCTTACTCGGACAGGGGAGTAATGAGCAGTTCTTC